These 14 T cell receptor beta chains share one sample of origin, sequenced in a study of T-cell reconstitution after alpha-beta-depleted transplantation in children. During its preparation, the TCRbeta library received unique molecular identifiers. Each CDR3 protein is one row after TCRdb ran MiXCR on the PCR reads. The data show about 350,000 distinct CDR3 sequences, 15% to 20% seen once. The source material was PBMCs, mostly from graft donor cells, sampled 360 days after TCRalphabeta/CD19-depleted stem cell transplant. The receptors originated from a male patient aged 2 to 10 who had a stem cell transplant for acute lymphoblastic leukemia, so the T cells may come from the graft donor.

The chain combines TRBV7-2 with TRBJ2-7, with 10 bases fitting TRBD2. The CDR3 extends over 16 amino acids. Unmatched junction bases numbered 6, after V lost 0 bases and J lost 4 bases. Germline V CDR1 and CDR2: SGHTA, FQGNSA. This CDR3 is CASSLAIAGGGYEQYF. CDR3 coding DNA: TGTGCCAGCAGCTTAGCGATAGCGGGAGGCGGTTACGAGCAGTACTTC.

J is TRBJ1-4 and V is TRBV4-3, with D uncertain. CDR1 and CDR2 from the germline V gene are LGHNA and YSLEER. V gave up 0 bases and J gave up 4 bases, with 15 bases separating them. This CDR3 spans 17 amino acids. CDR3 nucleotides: TGCGCCAGCAGCCAAGATCCCCTCGTCCTAATTAATGAAAAACTGTTTTTT. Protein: CASSQDPLVLINEKLFF.

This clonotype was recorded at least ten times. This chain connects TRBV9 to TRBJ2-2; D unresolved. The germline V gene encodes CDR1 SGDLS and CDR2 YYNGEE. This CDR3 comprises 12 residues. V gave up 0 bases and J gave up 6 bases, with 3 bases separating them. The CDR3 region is CASSVAAGELFF. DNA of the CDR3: TGTGCCAGCAGCGTAGCGGCCGGGGAGCTGTTTTTT.

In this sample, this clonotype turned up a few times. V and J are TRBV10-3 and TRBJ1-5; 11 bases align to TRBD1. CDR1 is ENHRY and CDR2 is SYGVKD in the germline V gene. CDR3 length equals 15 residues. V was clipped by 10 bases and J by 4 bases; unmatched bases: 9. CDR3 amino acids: CATDSDRGPNQPQHF. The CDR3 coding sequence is TGTGCCACCGACTCGGACAGGGGGCCGAATCAGCCCCAGCATTTT.

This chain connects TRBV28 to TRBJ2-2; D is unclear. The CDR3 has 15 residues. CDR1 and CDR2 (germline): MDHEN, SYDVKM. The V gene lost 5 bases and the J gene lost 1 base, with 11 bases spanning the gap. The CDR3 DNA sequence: TGTGCCAGCAGTCTAACTGAGATGAACACCGGGGAGCTGTTTTTT. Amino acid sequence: CASSLTEMNTGELFF. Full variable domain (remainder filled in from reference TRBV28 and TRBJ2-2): DVKVTQSSRYLVKRTGEKVFLECVQDMDHENMFWYRQDPGLGLRLIYFSYDVKMKEKGDIPEGYSVSREKKERFSLILESASTNQTSMYLCASSLTEMNTGELFFGEGSRLTVL.

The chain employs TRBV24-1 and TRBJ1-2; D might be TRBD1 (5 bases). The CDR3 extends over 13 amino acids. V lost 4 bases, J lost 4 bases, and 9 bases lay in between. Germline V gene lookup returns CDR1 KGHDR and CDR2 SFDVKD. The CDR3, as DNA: TGTGCCACCAGTGACGCAGGGTTCTATGGCTACACCTTC. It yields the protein CATSDAGFYGYTF.

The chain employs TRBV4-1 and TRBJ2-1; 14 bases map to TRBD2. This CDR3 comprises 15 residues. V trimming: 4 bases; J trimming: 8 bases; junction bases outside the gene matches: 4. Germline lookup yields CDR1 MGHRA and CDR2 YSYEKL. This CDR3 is CASSPKGLAGDEQFF. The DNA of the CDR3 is TGCGCCAGCAGCCCTAAGGGACTAGCGGGAGATGAGCAGTTCTTC.

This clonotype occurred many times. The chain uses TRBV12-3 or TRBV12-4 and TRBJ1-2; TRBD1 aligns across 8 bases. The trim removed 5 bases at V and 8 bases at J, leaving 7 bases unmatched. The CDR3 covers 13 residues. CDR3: CASSPGQGYGYTF. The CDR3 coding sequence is TGTGCCAGCAGTCCCGGACAGGGCTACGGCTACACCTTC.

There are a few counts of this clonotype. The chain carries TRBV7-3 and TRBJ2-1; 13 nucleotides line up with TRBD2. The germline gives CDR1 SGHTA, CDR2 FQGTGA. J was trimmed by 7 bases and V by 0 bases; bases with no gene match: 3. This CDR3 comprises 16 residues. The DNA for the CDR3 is TGTGCCAGCAGCTTAACCGGACTAGCGGGAGTTAATGAGCAGTTCTTC. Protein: CASSLTGLAGVNEQFF.

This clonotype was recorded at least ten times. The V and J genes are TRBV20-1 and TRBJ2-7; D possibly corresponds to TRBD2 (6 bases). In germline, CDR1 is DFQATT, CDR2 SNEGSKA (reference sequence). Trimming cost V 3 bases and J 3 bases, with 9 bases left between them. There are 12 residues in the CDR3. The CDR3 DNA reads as TGCAGTGCTAGGGGGAGGAACTACGAGCAGTACTTC. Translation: CSARGRNYEQYF.

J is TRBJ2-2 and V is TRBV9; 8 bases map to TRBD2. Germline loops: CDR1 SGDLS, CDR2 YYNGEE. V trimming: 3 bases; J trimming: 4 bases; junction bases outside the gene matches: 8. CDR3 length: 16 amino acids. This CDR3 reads CASSARRTSSTGELFF. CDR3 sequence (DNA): TGTGCCAGCAGCGCGCGACGGACTAGCAGCACCGGGGAGCTGTTTTTT. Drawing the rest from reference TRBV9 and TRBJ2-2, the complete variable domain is DSGVTQTPKHLITATGQRVTLRCSPRSGDLSVYWYQQSLDQGLQFLIQYYNGEERAKGNILERFSAQQFPDLHSELNLSSLELGDSALYFCASSARRTSSTGELFFGEGSRLTVL.

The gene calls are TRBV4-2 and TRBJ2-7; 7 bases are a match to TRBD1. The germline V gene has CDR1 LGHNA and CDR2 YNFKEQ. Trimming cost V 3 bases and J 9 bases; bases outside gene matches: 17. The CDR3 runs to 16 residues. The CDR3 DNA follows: TGTGCCAGCAGCCATAAACCCCGGGACAGAAGCCTATGGCAGTACTTC. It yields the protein CASSHKPRDRSLWQYF.

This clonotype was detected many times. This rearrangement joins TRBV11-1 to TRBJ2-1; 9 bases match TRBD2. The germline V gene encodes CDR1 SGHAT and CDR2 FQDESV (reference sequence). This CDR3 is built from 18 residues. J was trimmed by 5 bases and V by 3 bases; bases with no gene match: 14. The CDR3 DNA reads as TGTGCCAGCAGCTTTGGCATACCCGGGACTAGCAGTCACAATGAGCAGTTCTTC. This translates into CASSFGIPGTSSHNEQFF.

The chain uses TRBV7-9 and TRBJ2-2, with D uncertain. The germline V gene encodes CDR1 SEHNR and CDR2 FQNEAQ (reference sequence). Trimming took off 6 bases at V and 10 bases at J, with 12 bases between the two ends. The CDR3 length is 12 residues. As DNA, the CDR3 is TGTGCCAGCAGACTCGAGGTGGCGGAGCTGTTTTTT. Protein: CASRLEVAELFF.